These 19 T cell receptor beta chains originate from one sample sequenced in a study of regulatory T cells in long-lasting Graves disease. Sequencing libraries for TCR beta were prepared with iRepertoire HTBI primers and Arm-PCR of CDR3 regions. TCRdb reprocessed the multiplex PCR reads via MiXCR and lists one record per CDR3 protein. The table shows some 420,000 distinct CDR3 sequences, with 20% to 25% occurring only once. Regarding time point: persistent/refractory GD, antithyroid drugs over 5 years with positive TRAb. RNA isolated from PBMCs was used to make the TCR library. Source: peripheral blood mononuclear cells (PBMCs), taken when the disease was refractory, from a patient treated with antithyroid drugs. These receptor sequences come from a female donor with Graves disease.

The chain recombines TRBV9 with TRBJ2-5; 8 bases agree with TRBD2. Germline CDR1 and CDR2: SGDLS and YYNGEE. Germline trimming cut 2 bases from V and 2 bases from J; bases unmatched to any gene: 5. This CDR3 spans 15 amino acids. The CDR3 DNA reads as TGTGCCAGCAGCGTGAGCGGGAGTAGACAAGAGACCCAGTACTTC. It yields the protein CASSVSGSRQETQYF. Full variable domain (rest looked up from reference TRBV9 and TRBJ2-5): DSGVTQTPKHLITATGQRVTLRCSPRSGDLSVYWYQQSLDQGLQFLIQYYNGEERAKGNILERFSAQQFPDLHSELNLSSLELGDSALYFCASSVSGSRQETQYFGPGTRLLVL.

The gene calls are TRBV6-2 or TRBV6-3 and TRBJ2-3, with TRBD2 matching over 7 bases. CDR1 and CDR2 from the germline V gene are MNHEY and SVGEGT. J gave up 5 bases and V 7 bases, and 9 bases lay outside the gene matches. There are 14 residues in the CDR3. CDR3 DNA: TGTGCCAGCACCCGGGGAGGGCTGGGAGATACGCAGTATTTT. Translating it yields CASTRGGLGDTQYF.

This clonotype was counted many times. The genes are TRBV28 and TRBJ2-7; no clear D. This CDR3 is built from 12 residues. Per germline, CDR1 MDHEN and CDR2 SYDVKM. Trimming cost V 4 bases and J 3 bases, with 7 bases left between them. CDR3 sequence reads: CASSSRVYEQYF. In DNA, the CDR3 is TGTGCCAGCAGTTCCAGAGTCTACGAGCAGTACTTC.

The chain carries TRBV5-1 and TRBJ2-7; D tentatively reads TRBD1 or TRBD2 (5 bases each). Trimming took off 4 bases at V and 0 bases at J, with 14 bases between the two ends. Germline V gene lookup returns CDR1 SGHRS and CDR2 YFSETQ. This CDR3 comprises 15 residues. This CDR3 reads CASSVRDRSSYEQYF. The CDR3, as DNA: TGCGCCAGCAGCGTCCGGGACCGGAGCTCCTACGAGCAGTACTTC.

This clonotype was observed at least ten times. The rearrangement uses TRBV29-1 and TRBJ1-5; 9 nucleotides align to TRBD1. V lost 5 bases to trimming and J lost 2 bases; unmatched junction nucleotides: 1. The CDR3 is 13 residues long. Germline V lookup: CDR1 SQVTM, CDR2 ANQGSEA. The CDR3 here is CSVWTGGNQPQHF. In nucleotides, the CDR3 is TGCAGCGTTTGGACAGGGGGCAATCAGCCCCAGCATTTT.

With respect to this clonotype: A much bigger clone sits one base away, suggesting this may be a read error. The chain recombines TRBV2 with TRBJ2-4, with TRBD2 matching over 8 bases. Germline CDR1 is SNHLY and CDR2 is FYNNEI. This CDR3 region has 17 residues. J gave up 2 bases and V 8 bases, and 14 bases lay outside the gene matches. CDR3 nucleotide sequence: TGTGCCAGCTCTTCCCCAACTAGCGGTCTAACCAAAAACATTCAGTACTTC. Amino acids: CASSSPTSGLTKNIQYF.

The chain combines TRBV4-3 with TRBJ2-2; D gene uncertain. The CDR3 consists of 19 residues. The germline V and J ends were trimmed by 1 base and 4 bases, with 22 bases remaining between them. Germline values: CDR1 LGHNA, CDR2 YSLEER. For the CDR3, the DNA is TGCGCCAGCAGCCAAGCCCCCTCTCCCAATCTACCCCGCACCGGGGAGCTGTTTTTT. It specifies CASSQAPSPNLPRTGELFF.

This clonotype has a handful of counts. This sequence joins TRBV20-1 and TRBJ2-7; a weak D match, TRBD1 (6 bases). V lost 3 bases, J lost 2 bases, and 20 bases lay in between. Germline values: CDR1 DFQATT, CDR2 SNEGSKA (reference sequence). The length of the CDR3 is 16 residues. In DNA, the CDR3 is TGCAGTGCTAGTTTTCCCCGGGACACAACCCCCTACGAGCAGTACTTC. Amino acids: CSASFPRDTTPYEQYF.

This clonotype was observed at least ten times. The chain carries TRBV28 and TRBJ2-7, with 11 positions matching TRBD1. Trimming at V came to 6 bases and at J to 2 bases, leaving 6 bases not matched to a gene. The CDR3 consists of 15 residues. Germline V gene lookup returns CDR1 MDHEN and CDR2 SYDVKM. The chain's CDR3 is CASSNSGQGAYEQYF. DNA for the CDR3: TGTGCCAGCAGCAATTCGGGACAGGGGGCCTACGAGCAGTACTTC.

This clonotype was found many times. DNA of the CDR3: TGTGCCAGCAGCCCATGGGCCTATGGCTACACCTTC. It translates to CASSPWAYGYTF. The chain joins TRBV7-9 to TRBJ1-2; D gene unclear. Germline V gene sequence: CDR1 SEHNR, CDR2 FQNEAQ (reference sequence). The CDR3 has 12 amino acids. Between the trimmed V and J ends, which lost 5 bases and 4 bases, there was a span of 8 bases.

Comment on this clonotype: A much bigger clone sits one base away, suggesting this may be a read error. The chain combines TRBV28 with TRBJ2-7; tentatively, D is TRBD1 or TRBD2 (6 bases each). Trimming shortened V by 8 bases and J by 2 bases, and 16 bases separated the two germline ends. The CDR3 is made up of 14 amino acids. CDR1 and CDR2 (germline): MDHEN, SYDVKM. As DNA, the CDR3 is TGTGCCAGCTTATCAGTGGGGGGCACCTACGAGCAGTACTTC. It yields the protein CASLSVGGTYEQYF. The full variable domain, with the rest looked up from reference TRBV28 and TRBJ2-7, is DVKVTQSSRYLVKRTGEKVFLECVQDMDHENMFWYRQDPGLGLRLIYFSYDVKMKEKGDIPEGYSVSREKKERFSLILESASTNQTSMYLCASLSVGGTYEQYFGPGTRLTVT.

As to this clonotype: A much larger clone differs by one base, so this may be a read error. This chain uses TRBV6-1 with TRBJ1-4, with D perhaps TRBD1 (6 bases). The CDR3 consists of 14 residues. In germline, CDR1 is MNHNS, CDR2 SASEGT. Here the CDR3 reads CASRPGQRGEKLVF. CDR3 nucleotides: TGTGCCAGCAGACCAGGACAGAGAGGTGAAAAACTGGTTTTT.

This clonotype turned up a few times. The chain couples TRBV5-1 to TRBJ2-7; D possibly corresponds to TRBD2 (6 bases). In germline, CDR1 is SGHRS, CDR2 YFSETQ. CDR3 length: 14 amino acids. Trimming took off 1 base at V and 7 bases at J, with 15 bases between the two ends. CDR3 sequence: CASSLSEGGREQYF. The CDR3, as DNA: TGCGCCAGCAGCTTGTCGGAGGGTGGTAGGGAGCAGTACTTC. The variable domain in full, completed from reference TRBV5-1 and TRBJ2-7, reads KAGVTQTPRYLIKTRGQQVTLSCSPISGHRSVSWYQQTPGQGLQFLFEYFSETQRNKGNFPGRFSGRQFSNSRSEMNVSTLELGDSALYLCASSLSEGGREQYFGPGTRLTVT.

A note on this clonotype: A junction end diverges from the germline sequence, so it may reflect a read error. V usage is TRBV7-8 and J usage is TRBJ1-1; no definite D call. The CDR3 is 13 amino acids. Germline lookup yields CDR1 SGHVS and CDR2 FQNEAQ. For the CDR3, the DNA is TGTGCCAGCAGCTTAGCGATCAACACTGAAGTTTTCTTT. Protein product: CASSLAINTEVFF.

Many counts were recorded for this clonotype. The chain couples TRBV28 to TRBJ1-4; 7 bases are shared with TRBD1. Trimming removed 6 bases from V and 4 bases from J; junction bases left unmatched: 5. Germline CDR1 is MDHEN and CDR2 is SYDVKM. The CDR3 consists of 14 residues. The DNA of the CDR3 is TGTGCCAGCAGGTCAGGGGGGAATAATGAAAAACTGTTTTTT. This gives the protein CASRSGGNNEKLFF. The full variable domain, rest sourced from reference TRBV28 and TRBJ1-4, is DVKVTQSSRYLVKRTGEKVFLECVQDMDHENMFWYRQDPGLGLRLIYFSYDVKMKEKGDIPEGYSVSREKKERFSLILESASTNQTSMYLCASRSGGNNEKLFFGSGTQLSVL.

This clonotype came up a few times. The V call is TRBV11-2, the J call TRBJ2-7; D might be TRBD1 (8 bases). There are 15 residues in the CDR3. Between the trimmed V and J ends, which lost 3 bases and 4 bases, there was a span of 16 bases. CDR1 is SGHAT and CDR2 is FQNNGV in the germline V gene. The CDR3 is CASSLSTGGEYEQYF. The CDR3 DNA is TGTGCCAGCAGCTTGAGCACAGGGGGGGAATACGAGCAGTACTTC.

On this clonotype: Without the conserved terminal phenylalanine or tryptophan, this CDR3 likely stems from a read error. The chain links TRBV28 to TRBJ1-6; 10 bases map to TRBD1. Germline V gene sequence: CDR1 MDHEN, CDR2 SYDVKM. V was clipped by 4 bases and J by 7 bases; unmatched bases: 4. The CDR3 loop spans 15 amino acids. CDR3 sequence reads: CASSSGQGDNSPLHL. DNA of the CDR3: TGTGCCAGCAGTTCAGGACAGGGGGACAATTCACCCCTCCACCTT.

The chain uses TRBV7-2 and TRBJ2-2; D not resolved. The V gene's germline CDR1 is SGHTA and CDR2 FQGNSA. V was cut by 2 bases and J by 4 bases, with 11 bases left in between. This CDR3 has 15 residues. The CDR3 loop reads CASSLLRLSTGELFF. In DNA, the CDR3 is TGTGCCAGCAGCTTATTGCGCCTCAGCACCGGGGAGCTGTTTTTT.

This clonotype was seen ten or more times. The chain is built from TRBV9 and TRBJ1-1, with TRBD1 matching 7 bases. The CDR3 runs to 16 residues. Per the germline V gene, CDR1 is SGDLS and CDR2 is YYNGEE. The V gene end was trimmed by 4 bases and the J gene end by 0 bases; junction bases not matched to a gene: 9. CDR3 protein: CASSPRQGLMNTEAFF. In nucleotides, the CDR3 is TGTGCCAGCAGCCCCAGACAGGGCCTCATGAACACTGAAGCTTTCTTT.